The following is a T cell receptor beta chain sequence with its context. The sample comes from a study of blood T cell repertoires in COVID-19. Those enrolled, adults aged roughly 18 to 95 years, came from about two dozen US areas. Exposed participants encountered a COVID-19 case during the 2 weeks preceding study entry. Libraries were prepared by immunoSEQ multiplex PCR; TCRdb keeps only in-frame clonotypes and omits some of them. Among about 430,000 clones listed, about 88% were seen once. The CDR3 loop spans 16 amino acids. CDR1 and CDR2 (germline): SEHNR, FQNEAQ (reference sequence). V lost 1 base to trimming and J lost 2 bases, with 12 bases between them.

This sequence originates from a woman under 30 who had been exposed to COVID-19. The rearrangement joins TRBV7-9 to TRBJ1-5; unclear D gene. The material sequenced was PBMCs or T cells enriched from blood (not recorded which). CDR3 region: CASSLVLSGRNQPQHF. The DNA of the CDR3 is TGTGCCAGCAGCTTAGTACTGTCAGGCCGCAATCAGCCCCAGCATTTT.